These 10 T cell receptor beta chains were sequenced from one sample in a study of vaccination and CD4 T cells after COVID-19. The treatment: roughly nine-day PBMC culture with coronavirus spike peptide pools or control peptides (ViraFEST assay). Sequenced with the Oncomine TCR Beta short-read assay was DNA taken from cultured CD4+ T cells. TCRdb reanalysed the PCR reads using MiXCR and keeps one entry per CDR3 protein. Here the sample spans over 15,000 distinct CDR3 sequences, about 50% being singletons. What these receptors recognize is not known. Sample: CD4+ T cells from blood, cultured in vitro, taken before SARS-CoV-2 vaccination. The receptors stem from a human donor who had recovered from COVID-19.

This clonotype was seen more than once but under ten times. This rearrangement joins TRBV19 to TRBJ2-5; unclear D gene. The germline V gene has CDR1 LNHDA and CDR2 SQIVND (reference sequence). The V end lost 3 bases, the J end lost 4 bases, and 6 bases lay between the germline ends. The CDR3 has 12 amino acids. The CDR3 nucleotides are TGTGCCAGTAGTATCCTGGGAGAGACCCAGTACTTC. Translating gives CASSILGETQYF.

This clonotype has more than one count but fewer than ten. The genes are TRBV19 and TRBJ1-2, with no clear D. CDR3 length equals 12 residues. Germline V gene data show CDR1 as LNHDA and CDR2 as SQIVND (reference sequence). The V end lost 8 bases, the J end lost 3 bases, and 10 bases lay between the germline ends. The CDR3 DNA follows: TGTGCCAGTTGGGAGAGGGACTATGGCTACACCTTC. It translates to CASWERDYGYTF.

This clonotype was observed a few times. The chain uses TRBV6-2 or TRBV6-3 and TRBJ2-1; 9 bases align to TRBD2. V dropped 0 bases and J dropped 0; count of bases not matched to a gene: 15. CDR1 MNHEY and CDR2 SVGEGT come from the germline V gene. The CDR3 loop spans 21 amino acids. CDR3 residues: CASSYSAPESSGKSSYNEQFF. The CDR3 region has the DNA TGTGCCAGCAGTTACTCCGCACCGGAGTCTAGCGGGAAGAGCTCCTACAATGAGCAGTTCTTC.

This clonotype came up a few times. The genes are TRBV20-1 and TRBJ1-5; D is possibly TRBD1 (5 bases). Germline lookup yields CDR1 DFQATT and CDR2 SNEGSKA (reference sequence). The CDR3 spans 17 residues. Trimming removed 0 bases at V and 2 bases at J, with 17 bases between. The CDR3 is CSAREPQGLIGNQPQHF. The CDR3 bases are TGCAGTGCTAGAGAGCCCCAGGGTCTAATTGGCAATCAGCCCCAGCATTTT.

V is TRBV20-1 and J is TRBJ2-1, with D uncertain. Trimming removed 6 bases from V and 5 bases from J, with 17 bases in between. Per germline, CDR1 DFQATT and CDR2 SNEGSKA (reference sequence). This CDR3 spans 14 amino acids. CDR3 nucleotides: TGCAGTGCCCCGACGACCGAGAGTAACAATGAGCAGTTCTTC. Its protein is CSAPTTESNNEQFF.

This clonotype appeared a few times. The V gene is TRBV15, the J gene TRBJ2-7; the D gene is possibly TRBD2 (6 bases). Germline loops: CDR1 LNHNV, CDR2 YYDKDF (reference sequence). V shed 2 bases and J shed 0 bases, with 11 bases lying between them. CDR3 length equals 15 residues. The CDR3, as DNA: TGTGCCACCAGCAGATCCCGGGGGACCTCCTACGAGCAGTACTTC. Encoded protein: CATSRSRGTSYEQYF. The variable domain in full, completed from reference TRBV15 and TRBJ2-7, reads DAMVIQNPRYQVTQFGKPVTLSCSQTLNHNVMYWYQQKSSQAPKLLFHYYDKDFNNEADTPDNFQSRRPNTSFCFLDIRSPGLGDTAMYLCATSRSRGTSYEQYFGPGTRLTVT.

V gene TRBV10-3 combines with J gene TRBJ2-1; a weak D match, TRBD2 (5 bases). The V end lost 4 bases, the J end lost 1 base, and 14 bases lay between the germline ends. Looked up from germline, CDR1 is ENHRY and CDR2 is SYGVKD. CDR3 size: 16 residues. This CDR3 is CAISAGLLASYNEQFF. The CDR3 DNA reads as TGTGCCATCAGTGCAGGACTCCTCGCATCCTACAATGAGCAGTTCTTC.

CDR3 protein: CASSKLAVGTDTQYF. The CDR3 DNA follows: TGTGCCAGTAGTAAATTAGCGGTTGGGACAGATACGCAGTATTTT. This rearrangement joins TRBV19 to TRBJ2-3; D possibly corresponds to TRBD2 (6 bases). Trimming shortened V by 4 bases and J by 3 bases, and 14 bases separated the two germline ends. The CDR3 covers 15 residues. Germline lookup yields CDR1 LNHDA and CDR2 SQIVND (reference sequence).

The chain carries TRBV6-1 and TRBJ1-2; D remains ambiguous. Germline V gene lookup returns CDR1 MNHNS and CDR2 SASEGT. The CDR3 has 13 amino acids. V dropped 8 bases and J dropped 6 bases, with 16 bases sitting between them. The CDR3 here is CASRRTARDGYTF. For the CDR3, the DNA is TGTGCCAGCCGCCGGACCGCGCGCGATGGCTACACCTTC.

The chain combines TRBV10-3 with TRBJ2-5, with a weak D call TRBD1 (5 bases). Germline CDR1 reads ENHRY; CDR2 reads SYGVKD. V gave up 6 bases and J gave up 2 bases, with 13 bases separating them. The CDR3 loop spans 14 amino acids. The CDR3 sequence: CAIRTQGTQETQYF. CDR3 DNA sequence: TGTGCCATCAGGACCCAGGGCACACAAGAGACCCAGTACTTC.